This T cell receptor (beta chain) came from a study of OX40 agonist ivuxolimab in advanced cancers. Background on the whole study: Ivuxolimab, which targeted the costimulatory receptor OX40 (CD134), was an agonistic, fully human IgG2 monoclonal antibody. Three dose-escalation patients achieved partial responses, one with hepatocellular carcinoma and two with cutaneous melanoma. Intravenous ivuxolimab was administered to patients every 2 weeks at six dose levels: 0.01, 0.1, 0.3, 1.5, 3 and 10 mg/kg. Patients were allowed to have had prior anti-PD-1, anti-PD-L1 or anti-CTLA-4 therapy, and more than 30% of the dose-escalation patients had previously received checkpoint inhibitors. The purpose of peripheral TCRbeta sequencing was to test whether ivuxolimab changed TCR sequence diversity and led to clonal T-cell expansion. The paper describes the monotherapy dose-escalation part (N of about 52 patients) of the phase I trial of ivuxolimab. Of the approximately 54 dose-escalation patients, hepatocellular carcinoma was present in 19, melanoma in about 15, renal cell carcinoma in 9 and head and neck cancer in 9. In the dose-escalation cohort, roughly 82% of patients were male, and the mean age was 60 years with a range of roughly 20 to 85. Paper-wide results and their limitations: At doses of 0.1 to 3.0 mg/kg, clonal expansion of both CD4+ and CD8+ T cells in blood was seen between baseline and week 6. Antigen specificity was not determined for the clonally expanded peripheral T cells. In the 0.1-3.0 mg/kg groups, partial responders were among the patients with the lowest normalized peripheral clonal expansion, particularly in CD8+ T cells. After ivuxolimab, CD8+ T cells had more expanded clones than CD4+ T cells on average. Low levels of normalized T-cell clonal expansion were also shown by some nonresponding patients.

From cysteine to phenylalanine, the CDR3 is 14 amino acids long. The retained sequence is limited to the CDR3, 42 bases, with the frame set at the first base. V is cut by 0 bases and J by 2 bases, and the space between the germline ends is 5 bases. CDR1 is given as MGHRA and CDR2 as YSYEKL, both from the germline V gene. This clone was detected only a few times. Its specific antigen is unknown. The record has no base qualities; no much larger clone is one base away. Genomic DNA was extracted from sorted cells for sequencing of the TCRbeta CDR3 region. The immunoSEQ Assay was used for sequencing of TCRbeta CDR3 regions. TCRdb stores this immuneACCESS table with in-frame sequences only. Part of the clones is absent; in the studies checked, under half of the shortfall reflects unresolved V genes, and no reason is known for the rest. This sample comprises about 72,000 clones, about 84% of them detected only once. Of the sample, roughly 4.7% falls within the top ten clones.

Patients with a history of autoimmune disease or receiving systemic immunosuppression were excluded from the trial. Peripheral blood for TCR sequencing was drawn from every dose cohort at baseline, at cycle 4 day 1 and at cycle 7 day 1. The samples were taken from a phase I, first-in-human, multicenter, open-label dose-escalation trial of ivuxolimab. Adults with locally advanced or metastatic melanoma, renal cell carcinoma, hepatocellular carcinoma or head and neck squamous cell carcinoma were enrolled in the trial. Before TCR sequencing, CD4+ T cells and CD8+ T cells from peripheral blood were sorted into separate populations.

This clonotype was sampled from an adult with an advanced solid tumor such as melanoma, head and neck, liver or kidney cancer. Sequenced here: CD4+ or CD8+ T cells sorted from blood, sampled in a trial of the OX40 agonist ivuxolimab. The sequence links TRBV4-1 to TRBJ1-3; the D gene is not confidently resolved. The DNA is TGCGCCAGCAGCCAAGATAATACTGGAAACACCATATATTTT. This gives the protein CASSQDNTGNTIYF.